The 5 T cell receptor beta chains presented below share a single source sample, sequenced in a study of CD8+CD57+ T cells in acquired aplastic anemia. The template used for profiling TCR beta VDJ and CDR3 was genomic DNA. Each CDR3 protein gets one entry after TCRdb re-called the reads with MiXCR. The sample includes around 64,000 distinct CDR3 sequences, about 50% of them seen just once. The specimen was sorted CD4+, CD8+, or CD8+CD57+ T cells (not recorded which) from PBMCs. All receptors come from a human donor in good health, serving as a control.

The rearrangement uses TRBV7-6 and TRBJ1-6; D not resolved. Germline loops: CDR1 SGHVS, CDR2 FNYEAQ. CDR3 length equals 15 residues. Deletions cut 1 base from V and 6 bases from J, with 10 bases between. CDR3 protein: CASSLVRDLNSPLHF. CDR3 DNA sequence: TGTGCCAGCAGCTTAGTTCGGGATCTTAATTCACCCCTCCACTTT.

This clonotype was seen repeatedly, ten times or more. The CDR3 loop reads CASSYSIWGLNTEAFF. The DNA for the CDR3 is TGTGCCAGCAGTTACTCGATATGGGGGTTGAACACTGAAGCTTTCTTT. The V call is TRBV6-5, the J call TRBJ1-1, with a possible D match to TRBD1 (5 bases). Trimming stripped 0 bases from V and 0 bases from J, with 11 bases between. The length of the CDR3 is 16 residues. CDR1 and CDR2 from the germline V gene are MNHEY and SVGAGI.

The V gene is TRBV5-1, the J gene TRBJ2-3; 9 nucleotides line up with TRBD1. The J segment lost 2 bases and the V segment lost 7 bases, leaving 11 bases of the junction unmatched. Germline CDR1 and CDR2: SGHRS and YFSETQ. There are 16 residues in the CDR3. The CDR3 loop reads CASQMRTGDHTDTQYF. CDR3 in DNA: TGCGCCAGCCAGATGAGGACAGGGGACCACACAGATACGCAGTATTTT.

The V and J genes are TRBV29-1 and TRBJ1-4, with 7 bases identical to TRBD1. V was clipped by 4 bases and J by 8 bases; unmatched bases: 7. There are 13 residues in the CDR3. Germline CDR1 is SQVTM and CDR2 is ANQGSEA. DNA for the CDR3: TGCAGCGTTGGACAGGGATTCAACGAAAAACTGTTTTTT. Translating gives CSVGQGFNEKLFF.

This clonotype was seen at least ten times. CDR3 nucleotides: TGTGCCAGCAGTCCATCCCCGAGGGACAGCTCCTACGAGCAGTACTTC. Its translation: CASSPSPRDSSYEQYF. The chain uses TRBV28 and TRBJ2-7, with 7 nucleotides matching TRBD1. Germline V gene data show CDR1 as MDHEN and CDR2 as SYDVKM. The CDR3 has 16 amino acids. V gave up 5 bases and J gave up 0 bases; unmatched junction bases: 10.